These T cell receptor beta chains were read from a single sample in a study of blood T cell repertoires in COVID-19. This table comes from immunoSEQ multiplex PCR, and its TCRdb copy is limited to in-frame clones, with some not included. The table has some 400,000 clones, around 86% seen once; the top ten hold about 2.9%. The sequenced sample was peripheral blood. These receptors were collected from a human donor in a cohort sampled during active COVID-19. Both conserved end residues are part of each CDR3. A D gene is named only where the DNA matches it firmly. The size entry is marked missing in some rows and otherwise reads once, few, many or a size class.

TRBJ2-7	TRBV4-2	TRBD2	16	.	TGTGCCAGCAGCCAAGATGGGGCGGGAGTTGGCTACGAGCAGTACTTC	CASSQDGAGVGYEQYF
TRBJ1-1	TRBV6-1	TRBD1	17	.	TGTGCCAGCAGTGAGTCCGGGACAGAGGACGAGAACACTGAAGCTTTCTTT	CASSESGTEDENTEAFF
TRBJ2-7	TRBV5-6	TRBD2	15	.	TGTGCCAGCAGCCCGATAGCGGGGGGGCCCTACGAGCAGTACTTC	CASSPIAGGPYEQYF
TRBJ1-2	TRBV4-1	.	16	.	TGCGCCAGCAGCCAAGATCATCTAGGTCCCTCGGGTGGCTACACCTTC	CASSQDHLGPSGGYTF
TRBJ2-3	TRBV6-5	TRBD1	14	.	TGTGCCAGCTGGCAGGACAGGGGCGCAGATACGCAGTATTTT	CASWQDRGADTQYF
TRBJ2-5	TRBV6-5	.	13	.	TGTGCCAGCAGTCTCAGGGTCTGGGAGACCCAGTACTTC	CASSLRVWETQYF
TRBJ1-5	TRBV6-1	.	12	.	TGTGCCAGCAGTGAAGCCGGGCAGCCCCAGCATTTT	CASSEAGQPQHF
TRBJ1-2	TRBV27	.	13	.	TGTGCCAGCAGTTCCCTTGGGCGTTATGGCTACACCTTC	CASSSLGRYGYTF
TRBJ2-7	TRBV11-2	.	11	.	TGTGCCAGCAGCTTAGCACTAGAGCAGTACTTC	CASSLALEQYF
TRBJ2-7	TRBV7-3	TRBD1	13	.	TGTGCCAGCAGCTTAACAGGGGGCCACGAGCAGTACTTC	CASSLTGGHEQYF
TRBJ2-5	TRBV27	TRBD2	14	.	TGTGCCAGCATCGGACTAGCGGGGAGGGGGACCCAGTACTTC	CASIGLAGRGTQYF
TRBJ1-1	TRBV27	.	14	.	TGTGCCAGCAGGTTGTTAGCTAGGAACACTGAAGCTTTCTTT	CASRLLARNTEAFF
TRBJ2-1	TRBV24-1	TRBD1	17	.	TGTGCCACCAGTGGTAAAACAGGGGTCCCCTCCTACAATGAGCAGTTCTTC	CATSGKTGVPSYNEQFF
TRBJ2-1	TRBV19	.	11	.	TGTGCCAGTAGCACATACAATGAGCAGTTCTTC	CASSTYNEQFF
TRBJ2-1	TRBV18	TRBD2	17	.	TGTGCCAGCTCACCGCAACTAGCGTTGGCATACTACAATGAGCAGTTCTTC	CASSPQLALAYYNEQFF
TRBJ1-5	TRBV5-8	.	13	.	TGTGCCAGCAACACAGAGGGGGTGCAGCCCCAGCATTTT	CASNTEGVQPQHF
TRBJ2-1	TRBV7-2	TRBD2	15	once	TGTGCCAGCAGCGCGGTGTTAGCGGGAGCCAATGAGCAGTTCTTC	CASSAVLAGANEQFF
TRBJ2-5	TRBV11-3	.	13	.	TGTGCCAGCAGCTTAGGGTATGAGGAGACCCAGTACTTC	CASSLGYEETQYF
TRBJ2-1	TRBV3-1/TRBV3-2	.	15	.	TGTGCCAGCAGCCCCCTTCGACTGGCCACGAATGAGCAGTTCTTC	CASSPLRLATNEQFF
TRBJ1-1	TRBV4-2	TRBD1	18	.	TGTGCCAGCAGCCAAGATAGGATGAGTAAGGGGGCTAACACTGAAGCTTTCTTT	CASSQDRMSKGANTEAFF
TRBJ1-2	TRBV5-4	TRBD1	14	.	TGTGCCAGCAGCTTCCTGGCAGGGGGTGATGGCTACACCTTC	CASSFLAGGDGYTF
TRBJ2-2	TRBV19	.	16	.	TGTGCCAGTAGTATTATCTTCGGGTCCAACACCGGGGAGCTGTTTTTT	CASSIIFGSNTGELFF
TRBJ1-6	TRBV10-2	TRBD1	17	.	TGCGCCAGCAGTGAGTCGCTACAGGGGGCGGGTAATTCACCCCTCCACTTT	CASSESLQGAGNSPLHF
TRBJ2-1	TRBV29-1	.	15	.	TGCAGCGTCGCCCTCCACACAACCTCCTACAATGAGCAGTTCTTC	CSVALHTTSYNEQFF
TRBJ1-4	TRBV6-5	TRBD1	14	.	TGTGCCAGCAGTACTGACAGGGACGGTGAAAAACTGTTTTTT	CASSTDRDGEKLFF
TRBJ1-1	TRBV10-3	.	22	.	TGTGCCATCAGTCTACCTCCTGGGGTTGGGGCCTCCGAGAAGGGGTTGAACACTGAAGCTTTCTTT	CAISLPPGVGASEKGLNTEAFF
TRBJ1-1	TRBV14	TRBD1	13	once	TGTGCCAGCAGCCACCGGACAGGGCTTGAAGCTTTCTTT	CASSHRTGLEAFF
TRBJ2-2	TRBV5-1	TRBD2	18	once	TGCGCCAGCAGCTTGGATGCTAGCGGGGGGTCGAACACCGGGGAGCTGTTTTTT	CASSLDASGGSNTGELFF
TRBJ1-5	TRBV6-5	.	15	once	TGTGCCAGCAGCCACCAGGAAGATAGCAATCAGCCCCAGCATTTT	CASSHQEDSNQPQHF
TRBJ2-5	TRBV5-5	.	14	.	TGTGCCAGCAGCCAGGAAACAGGTGGGGAGACCCAGTACTTC	CASSQETGGETQYF
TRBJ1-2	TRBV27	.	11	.	TGTGCCACCCCCTGGGACATCGGCTACACCTTC	CATPWDIGYTF
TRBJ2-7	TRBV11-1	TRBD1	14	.	TGTGCCAGCAGCCAGACAGGGGGAACCTACGAGCAGTACTTC	CASSQTGGTYEQYF
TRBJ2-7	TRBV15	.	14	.	TGTGCCACCAGCAGAGATTTAGGGAGGTACGAGCAGTACTTC	CATSRDLGRYEQYF
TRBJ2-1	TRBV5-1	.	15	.	TGCGCCAGCAGTTTGATGTCGGCGGGACTGGATGAGCAGTTCTTC	CASSLMSAGLDEQFF
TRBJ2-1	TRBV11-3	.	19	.	TGTGCCAGCAGCCGCGGGACCGCCAGACAAGCGCCCTTCTACAATGAGCAGTTCTTC	CASSRGTARQAPFYNEQFF
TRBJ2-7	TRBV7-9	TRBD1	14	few	TGTGCCAGCAGCTCTCCCACAGGGGGCTACGAGCAGTACTTC	CASSSPTGGYEQYF
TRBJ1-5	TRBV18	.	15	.	TGTGCCAGCTCACCAAACAGGGATTCGGGTCAGCCCCAGCATTTT	CASSPNRDSGQPQHF
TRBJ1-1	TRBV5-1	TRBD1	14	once	TGCGCCAGCAGCGACCGACAGGGACCGGCTGAAGCTTTCTTT	CASSDRQGPAEAFF
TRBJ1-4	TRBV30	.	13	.	TGTGCCTCTCGGTGGAGTCGGTATGAAAAACTGTTTTTT	CASRWSRYEKLFF
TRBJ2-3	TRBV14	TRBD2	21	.	TGTGCCAGCAGCCAAGATCTTCGGGTAACTAGCGGGGGGCCCCCCACAGATACGCAGTATTTT	CASSQDLRVTSGGPPTDTQYF
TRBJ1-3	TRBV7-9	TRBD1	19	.	TGTGCCAGCAGCTTAGATCGAGGAACAGGGGGCATATCTGGAAACACCATATATTTT	CASSLDRGTGGISGNTIYF
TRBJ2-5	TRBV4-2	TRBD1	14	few	TGTGCCAGCAGCCAAGGACAGGGTGGGGAGACCCAGTACTTC	CASSQGQGGETQYF
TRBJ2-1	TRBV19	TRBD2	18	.	TGTGCCAGTAGTCCCCCCGGGACTAGCGGGAGCTTATACAATGAGCAGTTCTTC	CASSPPGTSGSLYNEQFF
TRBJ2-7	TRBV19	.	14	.	TGTGCCAGTAGTATCGGTCAGGGATCCTACGAGCAGTACTTC	CASSIGQGSYEQYF
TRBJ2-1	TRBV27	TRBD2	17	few	TGTGCCAGCAGAGCGGGGGTGGGGCGGGAGGGCGGAAATGAGCAGTTCTTC	CASRAGVGREGGNEQFF
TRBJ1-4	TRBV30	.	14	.	TGTGCCTGGAGTGTAGGGTTGCGGGGTGAAAAACTGTTTTTT	CAWSVGLRGEKLFF
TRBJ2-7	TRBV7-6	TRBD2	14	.	TGTGCCAGCAGCTTACGGCTAGCGGGCTACGAGCAGTACTTC	CASSLRLAGYEQYF
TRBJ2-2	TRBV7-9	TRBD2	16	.	TGTGCCAGCAGCTTCGGGCGGGAGGAACAACCCGGGGAGCTGTTTTTT	CASSFGREEQPGELFF